Listed below are T cell receptor beta chains from one sample, sequenced in a study of cytomegalovirus exposure and HLA in healthy donors. Produced via immunoSEQ multiplex PCR; TCRdb's table is partial and in-frame only. The sample includes about 160,000 clones, about 80% of them seen just once. Sequenced input: PBMCs. These receptors were taken from a man in his forties or fifties in good health and CMV-seropositive. Both conserved end residues are trimmed from each CDR3. The order of the fields is V gene, clone size, J gene, CDR3 protein. Some rows have no size entry. The others give once, few or many, or a class for an expanded clone.

v_gene: TRBV4-3; abundance: -; j_gene: TRBJ2-7; CDR3aa: ASSQEFTGPWEQY
v_gene: TRBV7-6; abundance: -; j_gene: TRBJ2-5; CDR3aa: ASSFRGGVEETQY
v_gene: TRBV27; abundance: -; j_gene: TRBJ2-7; CDR3aa: ASSPRFSGALYEQY
v_gene: TRBV7-8; abundance: few; j_gene: TRBJ2-7; CDR3aa: ASSTLAGVEQY
v_gene: TRBV2; abundance: -; j_gene: TRBJ2-7; CDR3aa: ASSGLGQGANEQY
v_gene: TRBV6-5; abundance: -; j_gene: TRBJ2-6; CDR3aa: ASSYSTSGANGLT
v_gene: TRBV5-1; abundance: -; j_gene: TRBJ2-5; CDR3aa: ASSYLPEETQY
v_gene: TRBV29-1; abundance: -; j_gene: TRBJ2-3; CDR3aa: SVRSSTDTQY
v_gene: TRBV25-1; abundance: -; j_gene: TRBJ2-5; CDR3aa: ATTSGLKETQY
v_gene: TRBV7-9; abundance: -; j_gene: TRBJ2-5; CDR3aa: ASSLGDSGSWETQY
v_gene: TRBV28; abundance: -; j_gene: TRBJ2-2; CDR3aa: ASRRLARGELF
v_gene: TRBV9; abundance: -; j_gene: TRBJ2-5; CDR3aa: ASSVAPQETQY
v_gene: TRBV19; abundance: -; j_gene: TRBJ1-1; CDR3aa: ASGRTENTEAF
v_gene: TRBV9; abundance: -; j_gene: TRBJ2-7; CDR3aa: ASNESPYSHEQY
v_gene: TRBV7-8; abundance: -; j_gene: TRBJ1-2; CDR3aa: ASSKDRDRSGYT
v_gene: TRBV29-1; abundance: -; j_gene: TRBJ2-7; CDR3aa: SVGLAGLAYEQY
v_gene: TRBV5-5; abundance: few; j_gene: TRBJ2-1; CDR3aa: ASSLRGYNEQF
v_gene: TRBV7-6; abundance: -; j_gene: TRBJ2-1; CDR3aa: ASSFSPGEGTYNEQF
v_gene: TRBV6-6; abundance: -; j_gene: TRBJ2-3; CDR3aa: ASSPGLGIGKY
v_gene: TRBV12-5; abundance: -; j_gene: TRBJ1-2; CDR3aa: ASGHRDRDTGT
v_gene: TRBV5-4; abundance: few; j_gene: TRBJ2-7; CDR3aa: ASSLVGRQDEQY
v_gene: TRBV28; abundance: -; j_gene: TRBJ1-5; CDR3aa: ASTPGGHSNQPQH
v_gene: TRBV5-5; abundance: -; j_gene: TRBJ2-7; CDR3aa: ASTRLAQSSYEQY
v_gene: TRBV28; abundance: few; j_gene: TRBJ1-4; CDR3aa: ASSGPAGGHEKLF
v_gene: TRBV7-2; abundance: -; j_gene: TRBJ2-7; CDR3aa: ASSYRGRIPYEQY
v_gene: TRBV7-9; abundance: once; j_gene: TRBJ1-1; CDR3aa: ASSVQGTGNTEAF
v_gene: TRBV18; abundance: -; j_gene: TRBJ2-5; CDR3aa: ASSTTGGEGTQY
v_gene: TRBV6-1; abundance: -; j_gene: TRBJ1-5; CDR3aa: ASSAGTVGPQH
v_gene: TRBV11-2; abundance: few; j_gene: TRBJ1-6; CDR3aa: ASSTGPDVSPLH
v_gene: TRBV6-1; abundance: -; j_gene: TRBJ1-5; CDR3aa: ASSGWTGGNQPQH
v_gene: TRBV7-8; abundance: -; j_gene: TRBJ2-5; CDR3aa: ASTLLGGAARQY
v_gene: TRBV6-5; abundance: -; j_gene: TRBJ1-2; CDR3aa: ASSYNTGYGYT
v_gene: TRBV14; abundance: -; j_gene: TRBJ2-5; CDR3aa: ASSQWGGDQY
v_gene: TRBV5-4; abundance: -; j_gene: TRBJ2-5; CDR3aa: ASSSQKSQETQY
v_gene: TRBV1; abundance: -; j_gene: TRBJ1-2; CDR3aa: TSSQCRNGYT
v_gene: TRBV2; abundance: -; j_gene: TRBJ2-7; CDR3aa: ASRPPAAGGPGQY
v_gene: TRBV7-9; abundance: -; j_gene: TRBJ1-2; CDR3aa: ASSLDSSVNYGYT
v_gene: TRBV2; abundance: -; j_gene: TRBJ1-1; CDR3aa: ASSILVNTEAF
v_gene: TRBV5-6; abundance: -; j_gene: TRBJ1-4; CDR3aa: ASSLVNNPTNEKLF
v_gene: TRBV28; abundance: -; j_gene: TRBJ2-1; CDR3aa: ASSLGHGNNEQF
v_gene: TRBV6-5; abundance: -; j_gene: TRBJ2-1; CDR3aa: ASSLSGGYNEQF
v_gene: TRBV7-9; abundance: -; j_gene: TRBJ2-7; CDR3aa: ASSAGLAEGYEQY
v_gene: TRBV18; abundance: -; j_gene: TRBJ2-7; CDR3aa: ASSPSTSGSTPY
v_gene: TRBV7-2; abundance: -; j_gene: TRBJ2-5; CDR3aa: ASSLSADNRKTQY
v_gene: TRBV7-6; abundance: -; j_gene: TRBJ2-3; CDR3aa: ASSHGRGATDTQY
v_gene: TRBV7-3; abundance: once; j_gene: TRBJ2-1; CDR3aa: ASSLLAGVGNEQF
v_gene: TRBV5-6; abundance: -; j_gene: TRBJ1-2; CDR3aa: ASSFRYGYT
v_gene: TRBV5-5; abundance: -; j_gene: TRBJ1-1; CDR3aa: ASSLRQGAAF
v_gene: TRBV5-5; abundance: -; j_gene: TRBJ2-5; CDR3aa: ASSLATAQETQY
v_gene: TRBV4-3; abundance: few; j_gene: TRBJ2-2; CDR3aa: ASSQAYRRNTGELF
v_gene: TRBV28; abundance: -; j_gene: -; CDR3aa: ASSRYEQY
v_gene: TRBV11-2; abundance: few; j_gene: TRBJ2-7; CDR3aa: ASSLDGEPIYEQY
v_gene: TRBV5-4; abundance: few; j_gene: TRBJ2-1; CDR3aa: ASSLAAGGGYNEQF
v_gene: TRBV11-2; abundance: -; j_gene: TRBJ2-3; CDR3aa: ASSALLAASTDTQY
v_gene: TRBV6-6; abundance: few; j_gene: TRBJ2-7; CDR3aa: ASRREGRADEQY
v_gene: TRBV9; abundance: -; j_gene: TRBJ2-3; CDR3aa: ASSVGGSTQY
v_gene: TRBV5-8; abundance: -; j_gene: TRBJ2-5; CDR3aa: ASSLGGGTETQY
v_gene: TRBV28; abundance: -; j_gene: TRBJ2-1; CDR3aa: ASSGRNEQF
v_gene: TRBV4-3; abundance: -; j_gene: TRBJ1-1; CDR3aa: ASSQSAGGKAFEAF